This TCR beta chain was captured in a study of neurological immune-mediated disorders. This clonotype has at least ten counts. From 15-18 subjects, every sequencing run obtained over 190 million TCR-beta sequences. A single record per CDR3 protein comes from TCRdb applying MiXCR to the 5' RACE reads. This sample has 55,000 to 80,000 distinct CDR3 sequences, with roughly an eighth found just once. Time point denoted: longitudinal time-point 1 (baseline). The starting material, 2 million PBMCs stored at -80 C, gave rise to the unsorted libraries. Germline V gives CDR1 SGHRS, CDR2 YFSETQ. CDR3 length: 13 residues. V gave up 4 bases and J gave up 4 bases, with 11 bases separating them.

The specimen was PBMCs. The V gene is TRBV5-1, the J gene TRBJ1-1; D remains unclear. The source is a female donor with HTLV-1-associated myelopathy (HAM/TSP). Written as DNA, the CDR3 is TGCGCCAGCAGCGACCCCCGGGGCACTGAAGCTTTCTTT. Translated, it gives CASSDPRGTEAFF.